This T cell receptor beta chain was sequenced for a study of CD8+CD57+ T cells in acquired aplastic anemia. Study-level background: DNA per sorted CD4+ or CD8+ sample ranged roughly 0.18 to 30 ug, averaging roughly 3.2 ug. Broader study findings: CD8+ Simpson's diversity showed no significant patient-control difference.

Genomic DNA, serving as template, underwent TCR beta VDJ and CDR3 profiling. TCRdb itself ran the reads through MiXCR, one entry per CDR3 protein. The sample shows 150,000 to 200,000 distinct CDR3 sequences, around 47% of them seen only once. This clonotype was found once. Its antigen is as yet unknown. For sequencing, patients were chosen who had shown expansion of CD8+CD57+ cells by flow cytometry. The diagnosis in all patients was severe acquired aplastic anemia. The receptor's source is a human donor with aplastic anemia. What was sequenced was sorted CD4+, CD8+, or CD8+CD57+ T cells (not recorded which) from PBMCs.

The CDR3 sequence: CASSLALAGDTQYF. The CDR3, as DNA: TGTGCCAGCAGCTTAGCGCTAGCGGGAGATACGCAGTATTTT. J is TRBJ2-3 and V is TRBV7-6, with 8 bases lining up with TRBD2. Germline lookup yields CDR1 SGHVS and CDR2 FNYEAQ. J gave up 5 bases and V 0 bases, and 1 base lay outside the gene matches. CDR3 length: 14 residues.